Sequencing of this TCR beta chain was carried out in a study of blood T cell repertoires in COVID-19. Study summary: Sites across the United States, Italy and Spain contributed samples from acute and convalescent COVID-19. In each case, the material was cDNA or gDNA derived from T cells, B-cell-depleted T cells, or PBMCs.

This clone has just one count. Original analysis: Amplified reference gene primers provided the basis for estimating nucleated cell counts. Only in-frame clones appear in the TCRdb table, and some are missing; sequencing was by immunoSEQ multiplex PCR. D and trimming were read from the DNA, whereas the V and J calls and clone size are those reported in that table. In the table there are around 250,000 clones, approximately 82% of which are singletons. V gave up 6 bases and J gave up 2 bases, with 12 bases separating them. Germline CDR1 is LNHNV and CDR2 is YYDKDF (reference sequence). This CDR3 is built from 14 residues.

The receptor was derived from a woman older than 75 with acute or convalescent COVID-19. The sequencing sample was made of peripheral blood. The chain has TRBV15 and TRBJ2-3; a possible D gene is TRBD2 (6 bases). CDR3 DNA: TGTGCCACCAGTCACCCGGGGGTCACAGATACGCAGTATTTT. As protein: CATSHPGVTDTQYF.